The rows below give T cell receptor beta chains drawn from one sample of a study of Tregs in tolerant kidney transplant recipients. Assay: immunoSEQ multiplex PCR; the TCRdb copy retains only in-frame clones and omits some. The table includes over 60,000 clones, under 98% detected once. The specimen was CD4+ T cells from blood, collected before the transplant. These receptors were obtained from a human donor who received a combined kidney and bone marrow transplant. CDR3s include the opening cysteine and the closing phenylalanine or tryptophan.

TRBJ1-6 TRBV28 CASRESSGINSPLHF
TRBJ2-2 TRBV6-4 CASSDSRETTGELFF
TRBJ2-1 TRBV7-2 CASSQTMNEQFF
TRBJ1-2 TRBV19 CASSIGNNYGYTF
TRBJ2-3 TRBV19 CASSPFTSGRAGDTQYF
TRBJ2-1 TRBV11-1 CASSLVSLVGSSYNEQFF
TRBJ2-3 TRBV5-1 CASSFSLAGNADTQYF
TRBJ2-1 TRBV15 CATSRERAGGLLLEQFF
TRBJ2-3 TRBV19 CASSIFSGGNTQYF
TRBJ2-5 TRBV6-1 CASSESWGQPLRETQYF
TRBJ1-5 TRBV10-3 CAIRDTGNQPQHF
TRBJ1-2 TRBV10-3 CAISGSEPYGYTF
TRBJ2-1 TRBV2 CASSVDRGEQFF
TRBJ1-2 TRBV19 CASSKAGRMDYGYTF
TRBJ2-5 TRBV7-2 CASSLVPARGSETQYF
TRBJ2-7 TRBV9 CASSEPSREQYF
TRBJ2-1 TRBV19 CASSISLGAGGPRNEQFF
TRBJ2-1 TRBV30 CAWNVGTYNEQFF
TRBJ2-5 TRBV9 CASQNPGETQYF
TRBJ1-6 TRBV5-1 CASTGQGESPLHF
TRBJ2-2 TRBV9 CASSLGLAGEKVGELFF
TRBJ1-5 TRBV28 CASSFSPRGGNQPQHF